This T cell receptor (beta chain) was identified in a study of tumor-infiltrating lymphocytes in primary liver carcinoma. Study information: Samples returned roughly 3.5 to 8 million productive TCRbeta reads, a yield that was similar across tissue types. Study outcomes and limitations: It was in tumors, not blood, that the top-250-clone fraction was significantly higher (p = 0.039).

It was from approximately 20-30 mg of unsorted bulk tissue that RNA and DNA were co-extracted. Cases comprised patients with primary liver carcinoma who received surgical resection. A remark on this clonotype: The antigen is not known. Compared with germline, one end of the junction differs, possibly owing to a read error.

With a constant-region primer, TCR beta cDNA was made from 450 to 550 ng of total RNA. Libraries of TCR beta came from three nested multiplex PCR rounds with slightly modified ARM-PCR. TCRdb re-called the multiplex PCR reads through MiXCR, storing one row per CDR3 protein. The sample carries 85,000 to 100,000 distinct CDR3 sequences, 68% recorded once. The sequence derives from a man aged 35 to 55 with primary liver carcinoma and hepatitis B virus infection. Sequencing was done on a sample of tumor-adjacent normal liver tissue.

CDR3 protein: CASSPWTGMEAGPNVLTF. The CDR3 DNA reads as TGTGCCAGCAGTCCTTGGACAGGGATGGAAGCTGGGCCCAACGTCCTGACTTTC. The rearrangement links TRBV6-5 to TRBJ2-6; TRBD1 aligns across 8 bases. Looked up from germline, CDR1 is MNHEY and CDR2 is SVGAGI. The CDR3 loop spans 18 amino acids.